The 23 T cell receptor beta chains below were found in one sample sequenced in a study of PD-1 blockade in mismatch repair-deficient tumors. Repertoires were generated with immunoSEQ multiplex PCR, while TCRdb's copy carries only in-frame clones and drops some. This sample carries roughly 70,000 clones, roughly 80% of them seen once, and the ten largest clones take nearly 5.5%. Sequenced here: peripheral blood, sampled 2 weeks after starting pembrolizumab. These TCRs come from an adult with mismatch repair-deficient cancer.

In this sample, this clone turned up a few times. CDR3 loop: CASSLVATGTAGNTIYF. DNA of the CDR3: TGTGCCAGCAGCTTAGTTGCCACCGGGACAGCTGGAAACACCATATATTTT. The rearrangement links TRBV7-8 to TRBJ1-3; TRBD1 aligns across 7 bases. V lost 1 base, J lost 2 bases, and 8 bases stayed unmatched. Germline V gene data show CDR1 as SGHVS and CDR2 as FQNEAQ. The CDR3 contains 17 residues. Drawing the rest from reference TRBV7-8 and TRBJ1-3, the complete variable domain is GAGVSQSPRYKVAKRGQDVALRCDPISGHVSLFWYQQALGQGPEFLTYFQNEAQLDKSGLPSDRFFAERPEGSVSTLKIQRTQQEDSAVYLCASSLVATGTAGNTIYFGEGSWLTVV.

This chain connects TRBV7-9 to TRBJ2-7; 7 bases fit TRBD1. Germline CDR1 reads SEHNR; CDR2 reads FQNEAQ (reference sequence). The CDR3 sequence is 15 residues long. The V gene end was trimmed by 5 bases and the J gene end by 3 bases; junction bases not matched to a gene: 10. The CDR3 region is CASSPPETGSYEQYF. As DNA, the CDR3 is TGTGCCAGCAGCCCCCCCGAGACAGGGAGCTACGAGCAGTACTTC.

The V call is TRBV6-5, the J call TRBJ2-1, with TRBD1 as a possible D gene (5 bases). The germline V gene has CDR1 MNHEY and CDR2 SVGAGI. CDR3 length: 12 amino acids. V was cut by 5 bases and J by 6 bases, with 8 bases left in between. CDR3 coding DNA: TGTGCCAGCAGTGGCGACAGCAATGAGCAGTTCTTC. It specifies CASSGDSNEQFF.

This clone was counted a single time. The chain is built from TRBV18 and TRBJ1-2, with D perhaps TRBD1 (6 bases). V lost 4 bases, J lost 8 bases, and 14 bases lay in between. CDR1 is KGHSH and CDR2 is LQKENI in the germline V gene. This CDR3 has 13 amino acids. The CDR3 DNA is TGTGCCAGCTCACGAGGACAGAGAGAGGGCTACACCTTC. It encodes CASSRGQREGYTF.

A single count supports this clone. This chain joins TRBV7-9 and TRBJ2-5, with 9 bases lining up with TRBD2. V lost 4 bases and J lost 4; bases outside the gene matches: 10. There are 16 residues in the CDR3. The germline V gene has CDR1 SEHNR and CDR2 FQNEAQ (reference sequence). The CDR3 DNA sequence: TGTGCCAGCAGCTCCAGCGCGGGAGGGCCTTTAGAGACCCAGTACTTC. Translation gives CASSSSAGGPLETQYF.

The chain uses TRBV28 and TRBJ1-5; no reliable D call. This CDR3 is built from 17 residues. V was pared by 5 bases and J by 0 bases, with 17 bases between. Per germline, CDR1 MDHEN and CDR2 SYDVKM. The CDR3 nucleotides read TGTGCCAGCAGTACCCCGGGATACACCATTAGCAATCAGCCCCAGCATTTT. It specifies CASSTPGYTISNQPQHF.

The rearrangement links TRBV30 to TRBJ2-3; no definite D call. CDR3 length: 11 amino acids. V gave up 5 bases and J gave up 3 bases, with 6 bases separating them. CDR1 and CDR2 (germline): GTSNPN, SVGIG (reference sequence). The CDR3 sequence is CAWSYTDTQYF. CDR3 sequence (DNA): TGTGCCTGGTCCTATACAGATACGCAGTATTTT.

V is TRBV6-5 and J is TRBJ2-1; no definite D call. The V and J ends lost 1 base and 8 bases respectively, with 15 bases between them. The CDR3 is 15 amino acids. In germline, CDR1 is MNHEY, CDR2 SVGAGI. CDR3 region: CASSYLGVSTDEQFF. The CDR3 nucleotides are TGTGCCAGCAGTTACTTGGGCGTTTCCACCGATGAGCAGTTCTTC.

V and J are TRBV7-9 and TRBJ2-3; 7 bases map to TRBD1. This CDR3 spans 16 amino acids. In germline, CDR1 is SEHNR, CDR2 FQNEAQ (reference sequence). The junction had 6 bases not matched to a gene; V was cut back by 0 bases and J by 3 bases. The CDR3 nucleotides are TGTGCCAGCAGCTTAGCGAGCGACAGGGTGACAGATACGCAGTATTTT. Amino acids: CASSLASDRVTDTQYF.

This clone was recorded a few times. The chain recombines TRBV4-2 with TRBJ1-3, with a weak D call TRBD1 (6 bases). V lost 0 bases and J 0 bases, leaving 9 bases between the germline ends. Germline V gives CDR1 LGHNA, CDR2 YNFKEQ. This CDR3 region has 16 residues. The CDR3 spells CASSQERGGSGNTIYF. As DNA, the CDR3 is TGTGCCAGCAGCCAAGAGCGAGGGGGCTCTGGAAACACCATATATTTT.

This clone has more than one count but fewer than ten. V and J are TRBV5-1 and TRBJ2-2; D not resolved. Germline lookup yields CDR1 SGHRS and CDR2 YFSETQ. The length of the CDR3 is 14 residues. V was shortened by 0 bases and J by 1 base, with 4 bases between the two germline ends. The CDR3 region has the DNA TGCGCCAGCAGCTTGGGTCAGAACACCGGGGAGCTGTTTTTT. Amino acid sequence: CASSLGQNTGELFF.

This clone occurred a few times. This CDR3 reads CASSPRDGRLNTEAFF. CDR3 bases: TGTGCCAGCAGCCCCAGGGACGGGCGTCTGAACACTGAAGCTTTCTTT. The V and J genes are TRBV11-3 and TRBJ1-1, with a tentative D call TRBD1 (5 bases). Germline V gene data show CDR1 as SGHNT and CDR2 as YENEEA. V was pared by 5 bases and J by 0 bases, with 16 bases between. This CDR3 region has 16 residues. The full variable domain, with the rest looked up from reference TRBV11-3 and TRBJ1-1, is EAGVVQSPRYKIIEKKQPVAFWCNPISGHNTLYWYLQNLGQGPELLIRYENEEAVDDSQLPKDRFSAERLKGVDSTLKIQPAELGDSAVYLCASSPRDGRLNTEAFFGQGTRLTVV.

This rearrangement joins TRBV6-5 to TRBJ2-7; unclear D gene. Germline CDR1 and CDR2: MNHEY and SVGAGI. V was cut by 7 bases and J by 4 bases, with 11 bases left in between. There are 12 residues in the CDR3. The CDR3 protein is CASTQSRYEQYF. The CDR3 DNA follows: TGTGCCAGCACTCAAAGCCGATACGAGCAGTACTTC.

The rearrangement links TRBV11-3 to TRBJ2-2, with 11 bases aligning to TRBD1. The germline CDR1 and CDR2 sequences are SGHNT and YENEEA. The CDR3 sequence is 16 residues long. V dropped 4 bases and J dropped 7; count of bases not matched to a gene: 8. DNA of the CDR3: TGTGCCAGCAGCTCCCGACGGACAGGGGGCTACGGGGAGCTGTTTTTT. This encodes CASSSRRTGGYGELFF. Full variable domain (remainder filled in from reference TRBV11-3 and TRBJ2-2): EAGVVQSPRYKIIEKKQPVAFWCNPISGHNTLYWYLQNLGQGPELLIRYENEEAVDDSQLPKDRFSAERLKGVDSTLKIQPAELGDSAVYLCASSSRRTGGYGELFFGEGSRLTVL.

This clone came up a few times. This sample also contains other DNA sequences that code for the same CDR3. The chain carries TRBV7-2 and TRBJ1-5; TRBD1 aligns across 7 bases. Unmatched junction bases numbered 4, after V lost 5 bases and J lost 6 bases. CDR1 and CDR2 (germline): SGHTA, FQGNSA. The CDR3 loop spans 13 amino acids. CDR3 nucleotide sequence: TGTGCCAGCAGCCTTGACAGGGCTCAGCCCCAGCATTTT. Residues: CASSLDRAQPQHF. The variable domain in full, completed from reference TRBV7-2 and TRBJ1-5, reads GAGVSQSPSNKVTEKGKDVELRCDPISGHTALYWYRQSLGQGLEFLIYFQGNSAPDKSGLPSDRFSAERTGGSVSTLTIQRTQQEDSAVYLCASSLDRAQPQHFGDGTRLSIL.

The chain couples TRBV25-1 to TRBJ2-1; D is undetermined. V was cut by 6 bases and J by 11 bases, with 20 bases left in between. Germline V gives CDR1 MGHDK, CDR2 SYGVNS. This CDR3 is 14 amino acids long. The CDR3 loop reads CASSLGSDTRKQFF. Here the CDR3 DNA reads TGTGCCAGCAGCCTAGGCTCAGACACCCGAAAGCAGTTCTTC.

This clone was seen more than once but under ten times. The V call is TRBV7-9, the J call TRBJ1-1; TRBD1 is a possible D gene (5 bases). From germline, CDR1 is SEHNR and CDR2 FQNEAQ (reference sequence). The CDR3 length is 13 residues. V lost 3 bases and J 8 bases, leaving 13 bases between the germline ends. The CDR3, as DNA: TGTGCCAGCAGCTTGCAGTGGGACCGCGAAGCTTTCTTT. It specifies CASSLQWDREAFF.

This rearrangement joins TRBV5-4 to TRBJ2-4, with 13 bases lining up with TRBD2. This CDR3 is built from 15 residues. Germline CDR1 and CDR2: SGHNT and YYREEE (reference sequence). V dropped 4 bases and J dropped 7; count of bases not matched to a gene: 5. In DNA, the CDR3 is TGTGCCAGCAGCCACGGACTAGCGGGAGTTAACATTCAGTACTTC. It encodes CASSHGLAGVNIQYF.

This chain links TRBV6-5 with TRBJ2-3; TRBD1 agrees at 7 bases. This CDR3 has 12 residues. Germline CDR1 reads MNHEY; CDR2 reads SVGAGI. V was clipped by 5 bases and J by 11 bases; unmatched bases: 7. CDR3 coding DNA: TGTGCCAGCAGTACCGGGACAGTCGGGCAGTATTTT. Its protein product is CASSTGTVGQYF.

This chain links TRBV7-8 with TRBJ2-7; 7 positions agree with TRBD2. This CDR3 is built from 16 residues. With 1 base clipped from V and 2 bases from J, the junction kept 8 bases outside the gene matches. Looked up from germline, CDR1 is SGHVS and CDR2 is FQNEAQ. CDR3 in DNA: TGTGCCAGCAGCTTAGTCGGACTAGGGGAAACCTACGAGCAGTACTTC. Protein product: CASSLVGLGETYEQYF.

This chain uses TRBV7-3 with TRBJ1-1; D not resolved. Per the germline V gene, CDR1 is SGHTA and CDR2 is FQGTGA. The CDR3 has 15 amino acids. Trimming stripped 5 bases from V and 1 base from J, with 14 bases between. CDR3 region: CASSLSRSGNTEAFF. The CDR3 region has the DNA TGTGCCAGCAGCCTAAGTCGATCCGGGAACACTGAAGCTTTCTTT.

The gene calls are TRBV4-1 and TRBJ2-7; 11 bases line up with TRBD1. The CDR3 is 17 residues long. Trimming at V came to 3 bases and at J to 4 bases, leaving 11 bases not matched to a gene. CDR1 is MGHRA, CDR2 YSYEKL, per germline. The CDR3: CASSQTTPDRGLYEQYF. The CDR3 DNA is TGCGCCAGCAGCCAGACCACCCCGGACAGGGGGCTTTACGAGCAGTACTTC.

The CDR3 protein is CASRTGQSGTEAFF. CDR3 sequence (DNA): TGTGCCAGCAGGACAGGGCAAAGCGGCACTGAAGCTTTCTTT. The chain carries TRBV28 and TRBJ1-1; TRBD1 aligns across 7 bases. The CDR3 covers 14 residues. Germline assignment: CDR1 MDHEN and CDR2 SYDVKM. The trim removed 6 bases at V and 4 bases at J, leaving 8 bases unmatched. The whole variable domain, filled in from reference TRBV28 and TRBJ1-1, reads DVKVTQSSRYLVKRTGEKVFLECVQDMDHENMFWYRQDPGLGLRLIYFSYDVKMKEKGDIPEGYSVSREKKERFSLILESASTNQTSMYLCASRTGQSGTEAFFGQGTRLTVV.